This note documents a single TCR beta chain sequence. The data originate from a study of preoperative IRX-2 immunotherapy in early breast cancer. Libraries were prepared by immunoSEQ multiplex PCR; TCRdb keeps only in-frame clonotypes and omits some of them. This sample has 20,000 to 30,000 clones, with 75% to 80% found just once. The treatment denotes: preoperative locoregional IRX-2 cytokine immunotherapy. Preoperative locoregional IRX-2 cytokine immunotherapy was tested in the phase Ib source study. The CDR3 covers 14 residues. Trimming cost V 4 bases and J 1 base, with 11 bases left between them. Germline CDR1 and CDR2: SGHRS and YFSETQ.

The sequencing here drew on lymph node tissue, taken before IRX-2 immunotherapy. The source of this sequence is a human donor with breast cancer. The chain joins TRBV5-1 to TRBJ1-1; no clear D. Here the CDR3 reads CASSPTPENTEAFF. CDR3 nucleotide sequence: TGCGCCAGCAGCCCCACACCCGAGAACACTGAAGCTTTCTTT.